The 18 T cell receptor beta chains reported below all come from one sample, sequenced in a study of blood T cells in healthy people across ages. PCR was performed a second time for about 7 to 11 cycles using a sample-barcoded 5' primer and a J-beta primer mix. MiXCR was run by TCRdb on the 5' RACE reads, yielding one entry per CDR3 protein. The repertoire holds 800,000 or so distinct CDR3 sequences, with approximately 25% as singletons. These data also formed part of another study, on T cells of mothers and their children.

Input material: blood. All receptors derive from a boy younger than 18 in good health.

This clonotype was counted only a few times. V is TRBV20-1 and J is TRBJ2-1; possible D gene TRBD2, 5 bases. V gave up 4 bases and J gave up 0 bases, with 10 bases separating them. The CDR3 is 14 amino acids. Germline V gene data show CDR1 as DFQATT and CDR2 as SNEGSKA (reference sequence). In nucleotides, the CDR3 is TGCAGTGCTAAGCGGCTGAGCTCCTACAATGAGCAGTTCTTC. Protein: CSAKRLSSYNEQFF.

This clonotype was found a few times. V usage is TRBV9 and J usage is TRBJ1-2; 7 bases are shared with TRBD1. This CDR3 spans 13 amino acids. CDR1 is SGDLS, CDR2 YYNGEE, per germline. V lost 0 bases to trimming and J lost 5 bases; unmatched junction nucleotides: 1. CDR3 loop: CASSVGTGYGYTF. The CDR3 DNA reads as TGTGCCAGCAGCGTAGGGACAGGATATGGCTACACCTTC.

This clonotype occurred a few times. The CDR3 sequence: CSAMLGGRADTQYF. The CDR3 coding sequence is TGCAGTGCTATGCTGGGGGGCCGGGCAGATACGCAGTATTTT. The genes are TRBV20-1 and TRBJ2-3; D assignment may be TRBD1 or TRBD2 (6 bases each). This CDR3 region has 14 residues. Germline CDR1 DFQATT, CDR2 SNEGSKA (reference sequence). Trimming stripped 4 bases from V and 4 bases from J, with 15 bases between.

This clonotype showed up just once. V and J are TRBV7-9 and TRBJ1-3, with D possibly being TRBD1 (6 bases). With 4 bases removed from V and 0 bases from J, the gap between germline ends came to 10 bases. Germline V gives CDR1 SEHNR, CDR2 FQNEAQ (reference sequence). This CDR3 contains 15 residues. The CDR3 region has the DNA TGTGCCAGCAGCTCTGGACAGTCCTCTGGAAACACCATATATTTT. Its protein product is CASSSGQSSGNTIYF.

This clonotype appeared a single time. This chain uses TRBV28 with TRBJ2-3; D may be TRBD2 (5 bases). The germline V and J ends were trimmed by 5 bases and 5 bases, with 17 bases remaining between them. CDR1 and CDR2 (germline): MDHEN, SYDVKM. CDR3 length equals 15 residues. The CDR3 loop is CASSPQFSGKDTQYF. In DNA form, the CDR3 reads TGTGCCAGCAGTCCCCAATTCTCGGGGAAAGATACGCAGTATTTT. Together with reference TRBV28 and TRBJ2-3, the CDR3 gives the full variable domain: DVKVTQSSRYLVKRTGEKVFLECVQDMDHENMFWYRQDPGLGLRLIYFSYDVKMKEKGDIPEGYSVSREKKERFSLILESASTNQTSMYLCASSPQFSGKDTQYFGPGTRLTVL.

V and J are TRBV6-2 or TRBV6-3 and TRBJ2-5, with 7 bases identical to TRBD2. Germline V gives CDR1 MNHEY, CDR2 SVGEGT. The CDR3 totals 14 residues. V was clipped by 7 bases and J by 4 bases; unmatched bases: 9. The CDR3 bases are TGTGCCAGCATCCTGGGAGGGAATTTAGAGACCCAGTACTTC. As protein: CASILGGNLETQYF.

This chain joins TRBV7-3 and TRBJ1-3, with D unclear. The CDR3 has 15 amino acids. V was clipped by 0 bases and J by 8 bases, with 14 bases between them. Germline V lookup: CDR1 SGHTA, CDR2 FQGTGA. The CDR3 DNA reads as TGTGCCAGCAGCTTAACCCCCCAGGCCGGGGACACCATATATTTT. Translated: CASSLTPQAGDTIYF.

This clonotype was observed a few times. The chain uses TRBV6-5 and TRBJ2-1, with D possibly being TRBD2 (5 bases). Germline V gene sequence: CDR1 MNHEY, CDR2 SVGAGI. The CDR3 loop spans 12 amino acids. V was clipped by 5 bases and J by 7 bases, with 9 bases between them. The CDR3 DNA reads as TGTGCCAGCAGTGTCCCGGGGAATGAGCAGTTCTTC. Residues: CASSVPGNEQFF.

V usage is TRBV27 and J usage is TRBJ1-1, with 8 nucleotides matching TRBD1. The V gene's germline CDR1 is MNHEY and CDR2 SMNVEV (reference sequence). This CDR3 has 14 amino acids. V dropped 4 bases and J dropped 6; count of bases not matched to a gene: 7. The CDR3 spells CASSYQGQGAEAFF. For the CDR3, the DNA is TGTGCCAGCAGTTACCAAGGACAGGGAGCTGAAGCTTTCTTT.

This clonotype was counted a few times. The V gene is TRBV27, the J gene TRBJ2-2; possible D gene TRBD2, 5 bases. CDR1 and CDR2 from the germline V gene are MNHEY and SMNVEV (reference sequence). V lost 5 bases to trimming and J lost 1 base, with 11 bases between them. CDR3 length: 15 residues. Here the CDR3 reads CASSPRGGNTGELFF. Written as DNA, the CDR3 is TGTGCCAGCAGTCCTCGCGGAGGGAACACCGGGGAGCTGTTTTTT.

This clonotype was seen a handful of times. The CDR3 loop reads CASSLPSRQGEETQYF. CDR3 nucleotides: TGTGCCAGCAGTTTACCTTCTCGACAGGGTGAAGAGACCCAGTACTTC. The chain joins TRBV28 to TRBJ2-5; 7 bases are shared with TRBD1. Germline values: CDR1 MDHEN, CDR2 SYDVKM. This CDR3 is built from 16 residues. The V segment lost 2 bases and the J segment 3 bases; nucleotides outside the gene matches: 9.

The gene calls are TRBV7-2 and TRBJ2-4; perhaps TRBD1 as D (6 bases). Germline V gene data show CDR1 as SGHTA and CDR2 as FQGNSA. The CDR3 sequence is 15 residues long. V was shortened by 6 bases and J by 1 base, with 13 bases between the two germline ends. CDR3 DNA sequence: TGTGCCAGCAGAGAGGGGGTACTCGCCAAAAACATTCAGTACTTC. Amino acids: CASREGVLAKNIQYF.

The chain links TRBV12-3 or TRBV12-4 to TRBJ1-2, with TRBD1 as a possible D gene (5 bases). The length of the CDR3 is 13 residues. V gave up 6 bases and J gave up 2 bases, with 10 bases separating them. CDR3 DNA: TGTGCCAGCAGGCAGGGAATGAACTATGGCTACACCTTC. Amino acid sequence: CASRQGMNYGYTF.

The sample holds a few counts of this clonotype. This CDR3 reads CASSTRDPQETQYF. The CDR3 nucleotides read TGCGCCAGCAGCACCCGGGACCCCCAAGAGACCCAGTACTTC. The chain carries TRBV5-1 and TRBJ2-5, with D perhaps TRBD1 or TRBD2 (5 bases each). Germline V gene sequence: CDR1 SGHRS, CDR2 YFSETQ. The CDR3 runs to 14 residues. The V gene lost 4 bases and the J gene lost 1 base, with 11 bases spanning the gap.

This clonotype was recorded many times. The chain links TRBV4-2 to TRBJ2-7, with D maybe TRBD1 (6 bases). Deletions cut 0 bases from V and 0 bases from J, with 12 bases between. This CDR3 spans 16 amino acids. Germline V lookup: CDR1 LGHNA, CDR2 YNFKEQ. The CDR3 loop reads CASSQELGTSSYEQYF. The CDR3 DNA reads TGTGCCAGCAGCCAAGAGCTGGGGACAAGCTCCTACGAGCAGTACTTC.

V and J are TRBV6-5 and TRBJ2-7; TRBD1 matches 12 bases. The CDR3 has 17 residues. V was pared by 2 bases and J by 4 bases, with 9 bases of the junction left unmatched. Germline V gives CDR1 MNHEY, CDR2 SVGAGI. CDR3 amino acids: CASSYRGGQGARYEQYF. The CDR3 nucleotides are TGTGCCAGCAGTTACCGCGGGGGACAGGGGGCTAGGTACGAGCAGTACTTC.

CDR3 sequence (DNA): TGCAGTGCTAGAGATGAGGACAGCCCCTACGAGCAGTACTTC. Translation gives CSARDEDSPYEQYF. This sequence joins TRBV20-1 and TRBJ2-7; the D gene is possibly TRBD1 (6 bases). There are 14 residues in the CDR3. V was cut by 0 bases and J by 2 bases, with 11 bases left in between. From germline, CDR1 is DFQATT and CDR2 SNEGSKA (reference sequence).

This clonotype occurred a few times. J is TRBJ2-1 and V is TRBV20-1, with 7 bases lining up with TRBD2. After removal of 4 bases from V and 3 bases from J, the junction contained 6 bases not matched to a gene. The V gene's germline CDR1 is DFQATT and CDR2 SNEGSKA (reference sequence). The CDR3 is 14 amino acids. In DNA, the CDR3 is TGCAGTGCTAACGGCGGGAGTGACTACAATGAGCAGTTCTTC. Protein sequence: CSANGGSDYNEQFF.